The 4 T cell receptor beta chains below all came from one sample that was sequenced in a study of blood T cell repertoires in COVID-19. Repertoires were generated with immunoSEQ multiplex PCR, while TCRdb's copy carries only in-frame clones and drops some. In the table there are 200,000 to 300,000 clones, 70% to 90% of which are singletons. Sequencing was carried out using peripheral blood. Receptors originate from a young man with active or convalescent COVID-19.

The V and J genes are TRBV11-1 and TRBJ2-3; D ambiguous. V was pared by 0 bases and J by 0 bases, with 7 bases between. CDR1 and CDR2 (germline): SGHAT, FQDESV (reference sequence). The length of the CDR3 is 15 residues. CDR3 loop: CASSLARLSTDTQYF. The DNA of the CDR3 is TGTGCCAGCAGCTTAGCTCGACTTAGCACAGATACGCAGTATTTT.

A single count supports this clone. The gene calls are TRBV28 and TRBJ2-3, with 9 bases identical to TRBD1. CDR3 length: 15 amino acids. V lost 7 bases to trimming and J lost 5 bases; unmatched junction nucleotides: 10. Per the germline V gene, CDR1 is MDHEN and CDR2 is SYDVKM. The CDR3 DNA follows: TGTGCCAGCAACCGGCCGGGACAGGGAATAGATACGCAGTATTTT. As protein: CASNRPGQGIDTQYF.

The chain joins TRBV10-3 to TRBJ2-7; tentative D call: TRBD2 (6 bases). Trimming pared 4 bases from V and 3 bases from J, leaving 10 bases between. The CDR3 runs to 13 residues. Germline loops: CDR1 ENHRY, CDR2 SYGVKD. The CDR3 region has the DNA TGTGCCATCAGTGCCGCGGGACTCTACGAGCAGTACTTC. This sequence encodes CAISAAGLYEQYF.

On this clone: This could be a read error, since a much larger clone is one nucleotide away. The chain couples TRBV5-4 to TRBJ2-7; TRBD1 agrees at 10 bases. The CDR3 has 15 amino acids. Germline values: CDR1 SGHNT, CDR2 YYREEE (reference sequence). Unmatched junction bases numbered 4, after V lost 2 bases and J lost 2 bases. CDR3 loop: CASSFRDRGTYEQYF. The CDR3 DNA sequence: TGTGCCAGCAGCTTCCGGGACAGGGGCACCTACGAGCAGTACTTC.